Each of the 29 T cell receptor beta chains below was sequenced from the same sample in a study of shared clonotypes between healthy human individuals. Produced via immunoSEQ multiplex PCR; TCRdb's table is partial and in-frame only. This sample carries roughly 2,000,000 clones, just under 95% of them seen once, and the ten largest clones take more than 0.9%. CD8 cells classed as naive were CD45RO-negative and positively selected for CCR7, excluding terminally differentiated effector memory CD45RA+ cells. Sequenced input: naive CD8+ T cells sorted from blood. The receptor source for this set is a man between 18 and 35 years old in good health.

The V and J genes are TRBV5-1 and TRBJ2-7; possible D gene TRBD2, 5 bases. CDR1 and CDR2 (germline): SGHRS, YFSETQ. Trimming left V 2 bases short and J 6 bases short, with 9 bases between. The CDR3 totals 12 residues. DNA of the CDR3: TGCGCCAGCAGCTTCCAAGGGAGCGAGCAGTACTTC. This gives the protein CASSFQGSEQYF.

The chain couples TRBV28 to TRBJ2-7, with 9 bases aligning to TRBD1. The CDR3 is 14 amino acids. CDR1 is MDHEN, CDR2 SYDVKM, per germline. V gave up 4 bases and J gave up 6 bases; unmatched junction bases: 7. The CDR3 coding sequence is TGTGCCAGCAGTTCCGGGACAGGGCGAGCCGAGCAGTACTTC. It is translated as CASSSGTGRAEQYF.

The chain is built from TRBV4-3 and TRBJ2-1; 7 nucleotides match TRBD1. CDR3 length equals 17 residues. Germline lookup yields CDR1 LGHNA and CDR2 YSLEER. V lost 2 bases to trimming and J lost 1 base; unmatched junction nucleotides: 8. The CDR3 DNA sequence: TGCGCCAGCAGCCAAAAGGGGGCCGCAGCGTCCTACAATGAGCAGTTCTTC. Translated, it gives CASSQKGAAASYNEQFF.

The chain couples TRBV2 to TRBJ2-6; 7 bases align to TRBD1. From germline, CDR1 is SNHLY and CDR2 FYNNEI. V was clipped by 4 bases and J by 0 bases; unmatched bases: 6. The CDR3 covers 17 residues. The CDR3, as DNA: TGTGCCAGCAGTGCCCCGGGACAGCGCTCTGGGGCCAACGTCCTGACTTTC. Translating gives CASSAPGQRSGANVLTF.

Note on this clone: The sample holds other DNA sequences that translate to the same CDR3. The rearrangement uses TRBV27 and TRBJ2-1; D gene unclear. V was cut by 2 bases and J by 0 bases, with 8 bases left in between. This CDR3 has 15 residues. Per germline, CDR1 MNHEY and CDR2 SMNVEV (reference sequence). This chain's CDR3 is CASSLGGSSYNEQFF. CDR3 DNA: TGTGCCAGCAGTTTAGGCGGAAGCTCCTACAATGAGCAGTTCTTC.

This chain links TRBV5-1 with TRBJ1-1; D perhaps matches TRBD1 (6 bases). Germline lookup yields CDR1 SGHRS and CDR2 YFSETQ. V lost 3 bases and J lost 0, with 15 bases in between. There are 16 residues in the CDR3. The CDR3 sequence is CASSSGGGAMNTEAFF. The DNA for the CDR3 is TGCGCCAGCAGCTCTGGTGGGGGGGCCATGAACACTGAAGCTTTCTTT.

Comments on this clone: Other DNA sequences in this specimen translate into the identical CDR3. The J gene is TRBJ2-3, the V gene TRBV9; TRBD2 matches at 10 bases. Unmatched junction bases numbered 4, after V lost 0 bases and J lost 0 bases. The CDR3 has 17 residues. Looked up from germline, CDR1 is SGDLS and CDR2 is YYNGEE. Written as DNA, the CDR3 is TGTGCCAGCAGCGTAGGACTAGCGGGCAGTAGCACAGATACGCAGTATTTT. Amino acid sequence: CASSVGLAGSSTDTQYF.

This sequence joins TRBV27 and TRBJ2-7, with 11 bases lining up with TRBD2. Germline V lookup: CDR1 MNHEY, CDR2 SMNVEV (reference sequence). The CDR3 extends over 16 amino acids. Losses at the gene ends were 0 bases for V and 3 bases for J; bases not matched to a gene: 4. CDR3 residues: CASSLSLGLAVYEQYF. CDR3 nucleotides: TGTGCCAGCAGTTTATCGTTGGGACTAGCGGTCTACGAGCAGTACTTC.

This chain connects TRBV19 to TRBJ2-2; unclear D gene. Deletions cut 2 bases from V and 3 bases from J, with 10 bases between. CDR3 size: 15 residues. Germline V gene data show CDR1 as LNHDA and CDR2 as SQIVND (reference sequence). CDR3 region: CASSIPVWDTGELFF. The DNA of the CDR3 is TGTGCCAGTAGTATACCAGTGTGGGACACCGGGGAGCTGTTTTTT.

The chain uses TRBV29-1 and TRBJ1-2, with 8 bases matching TRBD1. V shed 4 bases and J 8 bases; nucleotides not matched to a gene: 12. From germline, CDR1 is SQVTM and CDR2 ANQGSEA. CDR3 length: 14 residues. CDR3 bases: TGCAGCGTTGTCCTTTCGACAGGGGAAGGCGGCTACACCTTC. Translating gives CSVVLSTGEGGYTF.

The chain joins TRBV25-1 to TRBJ1-4; no reliable D call. In germline, CDR1 is MGHDK, CDR2 SYGVNS. The CDR3 runs to 15 residues. The V gene lost 4 bases and the J gene lost 0 bases, with 9 bases spanning the gap. The CDR3 DNA sequence: TGTGCCAGCAGTGTCACGAGGGCAACTAATGAAAAACTGTTTTTT. It translates to CASSVTRATNEKLFF.

The J gene is TRBJ2-7, the V gene TRBV10-1, with D maybe TRBD1 (5 bases). This CDR3 contains 14 residues. V was pared by 4 bases and J by 0 bases, with 10 bases between. CDR1 is WNHNN, CDR2 SYGVQD, per germline (reference sequence). CDR3 residues: CASSGTTNSYEQYF. The DNA for the CDR3 is TGCGCCAGCAGTGGGACAACAAACTCCTACGAGCAGTACTTC.

V and J are TRBV6-6 and TRBJ2-7; tentative D call: TRBD1 (5 bases). The germline gives CDR1 MNHNY, CDR2 SVGAGI (reference sequence). This CDR3 has 15 residues. V was trimmed by 3 bases and J by 6 bases, leaving 18 bases between them. The CDR3, as DNA: TGTGCCAGCAGTTATTCTGGCTTTAATCAGGGCGAGCAGTACTTC. The encoded protein is CASSYSGFNQGEQYF.

V is TRBV5-4 and J is TRBJ2-3, with 14 bases aligning to TRBD2. Germline V lookup: CDR1 SGHNT, CDR2 YYREEE (reference sequence). With V trimmed by 3 bases and J by 2 bases, 8 bases remained unmatched. The CDR3 is 18 residues long. The DNA for the CDR3 is TGTGCCAGCAGCTCTCGGACTAGCGGGGGGTCTGACACAGATACGCAGTATTTT. Amino acid sequence: CASSSRTSGGSDTDTQYF.

This chain uses TRBV4-1 with TRBJ1-4; 11 positions match TRBD1. The length of the CDR3 is 13 residues. CDR1 is MGHRA, CDR2 YSYEKL, per germline. Trimming took 5 bases from V and 16 from J; bases not matched to a gene: 9. CDR3 in DNA: TGCGCCAGCAGCTACGGACAGGGGGCAAAATCGTTTTTT. It is translated as CASSYGQGAKSFF.

The chain has TRBV19 and TRBJ2-1, with 9 bases identical to TRBD2. V was pared by 5 bases and J by 8 bases, with 4 bases of the junction left unmatched. This CDR3 contains 13 residues. From germline, CDR1 is LNHDA and CDR2 SQIVND (reference sequence). CDR3 protein: CASSPGLAYEQFF. CDR3 coding DNA: TGTGCCAGTAGTCCCGGACTAGCGTATGAGCAGTTCTTC.

The V call is TRBV27, the J call TRBJ2-1; tentatively, D is TRBD1 (6 bases). Trimming shortened V by 4 bases and J by 2 bases, and 12 bases separated the two germline ends. The CDR3 runs 15 residues. Germline CDR1 MNHEY, CDR2 SMNVEV (reference sequence). The CDR3 coding sequence is TGTGCCAGCAGTTCCCCGGCAGGGGCCTACAATGAGCAGTTCTTC. This gives the protein CASSSPAGAYNEQFF.

This clone has a single count. The gene calls are TRBV11-2 and TRBJ1-2; D remains ambiguous. CDR1 is SGHAT and CDR2 is FQNNGV in the germline V gene. CDR3 length: 17 amino acids. The germline V and J ends were trimmed by 1 base and 2 bases, with 17 bases remaining between them. CDR3 nucleotide sequence: TGTGCCAGCAGCTTAGGGCCCCTGCCGGCAGCCAACTATGGCTACACCTTC. Protein: CASSLGPLPAANYGYTF.

The genes are TRBV5-6 and TRBJ1-3; D unclear. Trimming shortened V by 2 bases and J by 1 base, and 7 bases separated the two germline ends. CDR3 length equals 14 residues. Germline V gene lookup returns CDR1 SGHDT and CDR2 YYEEEE. Here the CDR3 reads CASSFGISGNTIYF. The DNA of the CDR3 is TGTGCCAGCAGCTTTGGGATTTCTGGAAACACCATATATTTT. Drawing the rest from reference TRBV5-6 and TRBJ1-3, the complete variable domain is DAGVTQSPTHLIKTRGQQVTLRCSPKSGHDTVSWYQQALGQGPQFIFQYYEEEERQRGNFPDRFSGHQFPNYSSELNVNALLLGDSALYLCASSFGISGNTIYFGEGSWLTVV.

The chain combines TRBV7-9 with TRBJ2-1, with 9 positions matching TRBD1. The CDR3 has 16 amino acids. Germline assignment: CDR1 SEHNR and CDR2 FQNEAQ (reference sequence). Trimming cost V 3 bases and J 5 bases; bases outside gene matches: 8. The CDR3 DNA is TGTGCCAGCAGCTTCGGTTTGGGGACAGGGAACAATGAGCAGTTCTTC. It specifies CASSFGLGTGNNEQFF.

J is TRBJ1-2 and V is TRBV28, with 8 bases matching TRBD1. Germline V gene data show CDR1 as MDHEN and CDR2 as SYDVKM. CDR3 length: 13 residues. With V trimmed by 2 bases and J by 10 bases, 6 bases remained unmatched. In DNA, the CDR3 is TGTGCCAGCAGTTTACAGGGGGCGCATATCTACACCTTC. This encodes CASSLQGAHIYTF.

Regarding this clone: Within the sample, other DNA sequences also encode this same CDR3. The rearrangement uses TRBV4-1 and TRBJ2-7, with D possibly TRBD2 on 5 matching bases. Germline V CDR1 and CDR2: MGHRA, YSYEKL. Trimming cost V 0 bases and J 2 bases, with 11 bases left between them. The CDR3 spans 15 residues. CDR3 sequence reads: CASSQDWTGTYEQYF. CDR3 bases: TGCGCCAGCAGCCAAGACTGGACGGGGACCTACGAGCAGTACTTC.

The chain carries TRBV10-2 and TRBJ1-4, with a possible D match to TRBD1 (6 bases). The CDR3 is made up of 15 amino acids. The germline V gene encodes CDR1 WSHSY and CDR2 SAAADI. With 2 bases removed from V and 6 bases from J, the gap between germline ends came to 13 bases. Here the CDR3 reads CASSEPGGLDEKLFF. Here the CDR3 DNA reads TGCGCCAGCAGTGAGCCCGGGGGGCTGGATGAAAAACTGTTTTTT.

This clone was observed a few times. The chain links TRBV29-1 to TRBJ1-2; D remains ambiguous. The CDR3 is 12 residues long. The V gene's germline CDR1 is SQVTM and CDR2 ANQGSEA. V was cut by 7 bases and J by 0 bases, with 9 bases left in between. CDR3 sequence: CSAILSNYGYTF. CDR3 sequence (DNA): TGCAGCGCTATCCTTTCTAACTATGGCTACACCTTC.

This clone was picked up a small number of times. The sample carries other DNA sequences with the same CDR3. V usage is TRBV2 and J usage is TRBJ2-7, with no clear D. Trimming removed 3 bases at V and 2 bases at J, with 2 bases between. The CDR3 extends over 11 amino acids. From germline, CDR1 is SNHLY and CDR2 FYNNEI. CDR3 sequence (DNA): TGTGCCAGCAGTGAGACCTACGAGCAGTACTTC. Protein product: CASSETYEQYF.

As concerns this clone: A junction boundary mismatches the germline segment, possibly from a read error. J is TRBJ2-2 and V is TRBV6-1; TRBD1 matches 9 bases. CDR1 is MNHNS and CDR2 is SASEGT in the germline V gene. This CDR3 is built from 17 residues. As DNA, the CDR3 is TGTGCCATCAGTGAGCCCGGGACAGGGATCGGCACCGGGGAGCTGTTTTTT. Its protein product is CAISEPGTGIGTGELFF.

The chain links TRBV7-9 to TRBJ2-6; 11 bases line up with TRBD2. Trimming removed 4 bases from V and 0 bases from J; junction bases left unmatched: 8. The CDR3 loop spans 19 amino acids. Germline V gene sequence: CDR1 SEHNR, CDR2 FQNEAQ (reference sequence). The CDR3 DNA sequence: TGTGCCAGCAGCTCGACTACCGGGACTAGCGGCTCTGGGGCCAACGTCCTGACTTTC. Translated: CASSSTTGTSGSGANVLTF.

The chain employs TRBV9 and TRBJ2-3, with TRBD2 matching over 8 bases. The CDR3 runs to 16 residues. The germline gives CDR1 SGDLS, CDR2 YYNGEE. J was trimmed by 6 bases and V by 2 bases; bases with no gene match: 11. The chain's CDR3 is CASSVPTSGSEDTQYF. CDR3 bases: TGTGCCAGCAGCGTCCCAACGAGCGGGAGCGAGGATACGCAGTATTTT.

The chain combines TRBV7-6 with TRBJ2-7; D could derive from TRBD1 or TRBD2 (5 bases each). The CDR3 is 16 residues long. Germline CDR1 is SGHVS and CDR2 is FNYEAQ. Deletions cut 5 bases from V and 7 bases from J, with 24 bases between. The DNA for the CDR3 is TGTGCCAGCAGCCATGGGGGTGCGGGCCCCCCGGGAGAGCAGTACTTC. Its protein is CASSHGGAGPPGEQYF.